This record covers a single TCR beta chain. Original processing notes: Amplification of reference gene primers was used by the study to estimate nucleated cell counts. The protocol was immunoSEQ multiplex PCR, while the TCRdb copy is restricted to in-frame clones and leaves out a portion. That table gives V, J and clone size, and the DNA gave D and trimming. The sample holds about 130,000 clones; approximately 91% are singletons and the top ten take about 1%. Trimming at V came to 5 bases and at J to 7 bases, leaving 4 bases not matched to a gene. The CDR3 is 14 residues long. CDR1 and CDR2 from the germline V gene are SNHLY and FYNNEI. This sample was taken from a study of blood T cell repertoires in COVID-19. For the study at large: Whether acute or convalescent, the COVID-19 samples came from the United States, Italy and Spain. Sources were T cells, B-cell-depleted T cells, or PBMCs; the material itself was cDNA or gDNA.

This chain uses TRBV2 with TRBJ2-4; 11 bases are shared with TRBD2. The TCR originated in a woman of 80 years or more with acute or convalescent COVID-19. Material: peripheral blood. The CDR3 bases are TGTGCCAGCAGTTTTAGCGGGAGGGAGAACATTCAGTACTTC. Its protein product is CASSFSGRENIQYF.